This T cell receptor beta chain was captured by sequencing in a study of cytomegalovirus exposure and HLA in healthy donors. For the study at large: A prior study identified approximately 120 million unique TCR beta sequences from 200 million or so T cells. Points from the study as a whole: CMV serostatus stood as the only immune exposure information on hand. For cytomegalovirus status, the classifier reportedly gave diagnoses with high specificity and sensitivity. Segments of the TCR beta V type were, in most cases, productive about 90% or about 30% of the time in an earlier analysis.

This clone was picked up one time. Its matching antigen is unknown. CDR3 length: 15 residues. In germline, CDR1 is MGHDK, CDR2 SYGVNS. V shed 5 bases and J 4 bases; nucleotides not matched to a gene: 8. PCR involved 60 Vbeta and 13 Jbeta primers. Here immunoSEQ multiplex PCR was the method, and the copy in TCRdb shows in-frame clones only, minus some. The sample holds over 150,000 clones; around 74% are singletons and the top ten take about 3%. The chain couples TRBV25-1 to TRBJ2-5; 9 bases agree with TRBD2. The TCR comes from a man between 18 and 35 years old in good health and CMV-seronegative. Sequencing input: PBMCs. DNA of the CDR3: TGTGCCAGCAGTCGAGGCGGGGGGGCCGGAGAGACCCAGTACTTC. This encodes CASSRGGGAGETQYF.